This T cell receptor (beta chain) was obtained from a study of PD-1 blockade in classical Hodgkin lymphoma. Study outcomes and limitations: Anyone who began nivolumab under 1 year after ASCT was excluded. Causes of the repertoire differences remain undefined, possibly disease activity or prior therapy. Diminished baseline TCR diversity has been reported in newly diagnosed patients relative to healthy donors.

Documented time point: cycle 4 day 1 (C4D1), after about 6 weeks of nivolumab. Every patient relapsed after autologous stem cell transplantation, and brentuximab vedotin exposure varied. CD8+ T cells were isolated from thawed PBMCs by magnetic negative selection. With V trimmed by 3 bases and J by 1 base, 3 bases remained unmatched. Germline assignment: CDR1 SGHAT and CDR2 FQNNGV. The CDR3 has 15 residues. Profiled with immunoSEQ multiplex PCR; TCRdb holds only in-frame clones, not every one. The sample consists of 2,500 to 3,500 clones, 70% to 75% of them appearing once. Of note for this clone: Its antigen remains unidentified.

The sample was CD8+ T cells from blood, taken before the fourth cycle of nivolumab. The V and J genes are TRBV11-2 and TRBJ1-5; 7 bases align to TRBD1. The sequence came from a human donor with classical Hodgkin lymphoma. CDR3 coding DNA: TGTGCCAGCAGCTTGAGGGGACAGAGCAATCAGCCCCAGCATTTT. The encoded protein is CASSLRGQSNQPQHF.